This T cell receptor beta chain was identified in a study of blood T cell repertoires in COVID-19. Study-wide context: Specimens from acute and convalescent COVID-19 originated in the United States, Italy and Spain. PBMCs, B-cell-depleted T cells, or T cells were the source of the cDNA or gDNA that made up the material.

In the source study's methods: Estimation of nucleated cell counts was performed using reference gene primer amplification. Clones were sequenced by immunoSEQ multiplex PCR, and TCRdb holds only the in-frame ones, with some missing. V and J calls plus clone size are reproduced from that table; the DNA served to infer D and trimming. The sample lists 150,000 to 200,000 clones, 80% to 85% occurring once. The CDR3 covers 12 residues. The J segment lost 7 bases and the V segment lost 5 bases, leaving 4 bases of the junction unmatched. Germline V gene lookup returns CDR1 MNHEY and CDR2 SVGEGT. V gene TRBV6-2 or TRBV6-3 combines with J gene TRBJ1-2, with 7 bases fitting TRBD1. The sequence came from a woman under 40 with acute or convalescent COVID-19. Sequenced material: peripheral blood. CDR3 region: CASSIQGSGYTF. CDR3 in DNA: TGTGCCAGCAGTATACAGGGGTCTGGCTACACCTTC.